The source of this T cell receptor (beta chain) is a study of Ad26.COV2.S vaccination and SARS-CoV-2 variants. Study at large: Ad26.COV2.S, an intramuscular injection, was given once or twice 56 days apart. The study's findings and limits: Substantial breadth in spike-specific CD8+ and CD4+ T cell responses was reportedly seen after vaccination.

Libraries were prepared by immunoSEQ multiplex PCR; TCRdb keeps only in-frame clonotypes and omits some of them. The sample shows fewer than 400,000 clones, under 90% of them seen only once. Treatment specified: around 19 received Ad26.COV2.S at low or high dose, single or two shots; about five received placebo; per-sample allocation not given. Each sample was drawn 63 days after the first injection (of vaccine or placebo). The CDR3 consists of 17 residues. The trim removed 3 bases at V and 3 bases at J, leaving 4 bases unmatched. From germline, CDR1 is KGHSH and CDR2 LQKENI. On this clone itself: What it binds is not known.

This sequence was found in a person between 18 and 65 years old who received the Ad26.COV2.S COVID-19 vaccine or a placebo. This chain uses TRBV18 with TRBJ2-2; TRBD2 agrees at 13 bases. Sample: peripheral blood, taken in a trial of Ad26.COV2.S vaccine versus placebo. In nucleotides, the CDR3 is TGTGCCAGCTCACCTCCGGGACTAGCGGGATACACCGGGGAGCTGTTTTTT. This codes for CASSPPGLAGYTGELFF.